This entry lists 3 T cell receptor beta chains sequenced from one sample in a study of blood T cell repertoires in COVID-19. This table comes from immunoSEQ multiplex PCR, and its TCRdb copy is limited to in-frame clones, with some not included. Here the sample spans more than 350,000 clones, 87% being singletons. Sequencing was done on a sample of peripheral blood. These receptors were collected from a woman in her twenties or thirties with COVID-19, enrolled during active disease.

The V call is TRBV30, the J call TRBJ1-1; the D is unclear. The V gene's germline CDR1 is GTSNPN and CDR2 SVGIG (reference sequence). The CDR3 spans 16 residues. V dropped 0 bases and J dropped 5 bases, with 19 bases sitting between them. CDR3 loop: CAWSVRVGVRRTEAFF. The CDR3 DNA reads TGTGCCTGGAGTGTACGGGTAGGAGTTCGGAGGACTGAAGCTTTCTTT. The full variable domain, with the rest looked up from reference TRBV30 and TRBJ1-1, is SQTIHQWPATLVQPVGSPLSLECTVEGTSNPNLYWYRQAAGRGLQLLFYSVGIGQISSEVPQNLSASRPQDRQFILSSKKLLLSDSGFYLCAWSVRVGVRRTEAFFGQGTRLTVV.

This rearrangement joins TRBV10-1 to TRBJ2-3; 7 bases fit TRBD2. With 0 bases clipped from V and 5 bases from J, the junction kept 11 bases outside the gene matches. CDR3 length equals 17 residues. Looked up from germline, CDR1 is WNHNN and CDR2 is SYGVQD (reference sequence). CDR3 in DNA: TGCGCCAGCAGTGAGTCGCTTAGCGGGTTGAGTAAAGATACGCAGTATTTT. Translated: CASSESLSGLSKDTQYF.

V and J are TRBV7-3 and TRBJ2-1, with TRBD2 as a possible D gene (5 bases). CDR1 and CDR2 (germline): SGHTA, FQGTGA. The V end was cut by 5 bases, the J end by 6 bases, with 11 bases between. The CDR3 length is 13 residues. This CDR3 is CASSRASPNEQFF. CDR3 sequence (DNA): TGTGCCAGCAGCAGGGCTAGCCCCAATGAGCAGTTCTTC.